The 26 T cell receptor beta chains below come from one sample, sequenced in a study of T cell responses to AZD1222 COVID-19 vaccine (dated by TCRdb to the early 2020s). According to the study, the label for this sample's time point signals: about 28 days (+/-7) after the second vaccine dose. Library preparation employed the immunoSEQ multiplex PCR assay. The clones in this table, taken by TCRdb from immuneACCESS, are in-frame only. Not every clone is retained; where verified, under half of the shortfall comes from an unresolved V gene, and the cause of the rest is unknown. Across this sample there are about 140,000 clones, with 80% to 95% seen only once. The ten largest account for approximately 4% of the sample. The starting material was peripheral blood, obtained 28 days after the second AZD1222 dose. The receptors originated from an adult who received the AZD1222 COVID-19 vaccine.

The CDR3 is CASSPVSGGENEQFF. The CDR3 coding sequence is TGTGCCAGCTCACCTGTTTCAGGGGGGGAGAATGAGCAGTTCTTC. The V and J genes are TRBV18 and TRBJ2-1; D is tentatively TRBD1 or TRBD2 (7 bases each). V gave up 3 bases and J gave up 7 bases, with 16 bases separating them. Germline V gives CDR1 KGHSH, CDR2 LQKENI. The length of the CDR3 is 15 residues.

This chain links TRBV9 with TRBJ2-1, with 9 bases aligning to TRBD2. This CDR3 comprises 16 residues. Losses at the gene ends were 3 bases for V and 5 bases for J; bases not matched to a gene: 9. Germline values: CDR1 SGDLS, CDR2 YYNGEE. The CDR3 DNA sequence: TGTGCCAGCAGCGGACCATCTAGCGGGGCCCACAATGAGCAGTTCTTC. It translates to CASSGPSSGAHNEQFF. The variable domain in full, with the rest retrieved from reference TRBV9 and TRBJ2-1, is DSGVTQTPKHLITATGQRVTLRCSPRSGDLSVYWYQQSLDQGLQFLIQYYNGEERAKGNILERFSAQQFPDLHSELNLSSLELGDSALYFCASSGPSSGAHNEQFFGPGTRLTVL.

V is TRBV25-1 and J is TRBJ2-1; 12 bases fit TRBD2. Germline V lookup: CDR1 MGHDK, CDR2 SYGVNS. V lost 5 bases to trimming and J lost 6 bases; unmatched junction nucleotides: 8. There are 16 residues in the CDR3. CDR3 DNA sequence: TGTGCCAGCAGTAATCGACTAGCGGGAGACCCCAATGAGCAGTTCTTC. Protein sequence: CASSNRLAGDPNEQFF.

J is TRBJ1-1 and V is TRBV9, with D perhaps TRBD1 (5 bases). The CDR3 extends over 17 amino acids. Germline V CDR1 and CDR2: SGDLS, YYNGEE. V dropped 6 bases and J dropped 1 base, with 22 bases sitting between them. CDR3 protein: CASTPSWGSGSNTEAFF. In DNA, the CDR3 is TGTGCCAGCACTCCTTCCTGGGGGTCAGGGTCGAACACTGAAGCTTTCTTT.

The chain recombines TRBV4-1 with TRBJ2-6; D possibly corresponds to TRBD1 (5 bases). V was pared by 5 bases and J by 2 bases, with 25 bases between. The V gene's germline CDR1 is MGHRA and CDR2 YSYEKL. This CDR3 contains 20 residues. The CDR3 reads CASSYFPRDLSSTGANVLTF. DNA of the CDR3: TGCGCCAGCAGCTACTTTCCCAGGGATCTCTCCTCCACTGGGGCCAACGTCCTGACTTTC.

This chain links TRBV7-2 with TRBJ1-1; maybe TRBD1 (5 bases). Trimming took off 1 base at V and 5 bases at J, with 14 bases between the two ends. CDR1 is SGHTA and CDR2 is FQGNSA in the germline V gene. CDR3 size: 15 residues. CDR3 DNA: TGTGCCAGCAGCTTAGATCCTGGGGCGAGGACTGAAGCTTTCTTT. Translation: CASSLDPGARTEAFF.

This clone was counted a single time. CDR3 residues: CASSQDRSHEKLFF. In nucleotides, the CDR3 is TGCGCCAGCAGCCAAGATAGGTCTCATGAAAAACTGTTTTTT. The J gene is TRBJ1-4, the V gene TRBV4-3, with D unclear. Germline V CDR1 and CDR2: LGHNA, YSLEER. V lost 0 bases, J lost 6 bases, and 8 bases lay in between. CDR3 size: 14 residues.

This clone has a single count. The V gene is TRBV12-3 or TRBV12-4, the J gene TRBJ1-5; D is ambiguous. V dropped 3 bases and J dropped 6 bases, with 3 bases sitting between them. The CDR3 totals 11 residues. The CDR3 bases are TGTGCCAGCAGTTTGGGTCAGCCCCAGCATTTT. Translating it yields CASSLGQPQHF.

The genes are TRBV7-2 and TRBJ1-2; unclear D gene. V was clipped by 1 base and J by 4 bases, with 16 bases between them. The CDR3 extends over 16 amino acids. Germline values: CDR1 SGHTA, CDR2 FQGNSA. The CDR3 spells CASSLGWRVGFYGYTF. The CDR3, as DNA: TGTGCCAGCAGCTTAGGTTGGAGGGTCGGTTTCTATGGCTACACCTTC. The whole variable domain, filled in from reference TRBV7-2 and TRBJ1-2, reads GAGVSQSPSNKVTEKGKDVELRCDPISGHTALYWYRQSLGQGLEFLIYFQGNSAPDKSGLPSDRFSAERTGGSVSTLTIQRTQQEDSAVYLCASSLGWRVGFYGYTFGSGTRLTVV.

V usage is TRBV3-1 (or the pseudogene TRBV3-2) and J usage is TRBJ2-7; D possibly uses TRBD1 or TRBD2 (6 bases each). The CDR3 extends over 16 amino acids. V was cut by 4 bases and J by 6 bases, with 22 bases left in between. The germline gives CDR1 LGHDT, CDR2 YNNKEL (reference sequence). The CDR3 sequence is CASSRGPSFAGSEQYF. CDR3 DNA: TGTGCCAGCAGCCGGGGGCCGTCCTTTGCCGGGAGCGAGCAGTACTTC.

The rearrangement uses TRBV6-5 and TRBJ1-1; no clear D. The CDR3 is 14 residues long. Germline CDR1 reads MNHEY; CDR2 reads SVGAGI. Deletions cut 7 bases from V and 1 base from J, with 13 bases between. The CDR3 nucleotides read TGTGCCAGCAAAATCGTCGCAGGGAACACTGAAGCTTTCTTT. Translating it yields CASKIVAGNTEAFF.

V and J are TRBV19 and TRBJ2-7; tentatively, D is TRBD1 or TRBD2 (6 bases each). The CDR3 is 14 amino acids. Per germline, CDR1 LNHDA and CDR2 SQIVND (reference sequence). The V gene lost 3 bases and the J gene lost 2 bases, with 11 bases spanning the gap. The CDR3 protein is CASSMRGAAYEQYF. CDR3 DNA sequence: TGTGCCAGTAGTATGAGGGGGGCTGCCTACGAGCAGTACTTC.

This chain joins TRBV5-1 and TRBJ2-2, with D uncertain. Germline loops: CDR1 SGHRS, CDR2 YFSETQ. V lost 1 base to trimming and J lost 2 bases, with 15 bases between them. There are 17 residues in the CDR3. The chain's CDR3 is CASSLNPINRNTGELFF. CDR3 DNA sequence: TGCGCCAGCAGCTTGAATCCAATAAATAGAAACACCGGGGAGCTGTTTTTT.

V usage is TRBV2 and J usage is TRBJ2-7; 7 positions match TRBD2. Germline V gene lookup returns CDR1 SNHLY and CDR2 FYNNEI. The length of the CDR3 is 14 residues. With 4 bases clipped from V and 0 bases from J, the junction kept 3 bases outside the gene matches. CDR3 loop: CASSASGASYEQYF. Here the CDR3 DNA reads TGTGCCAGCAGTGCGAGCGGGGCCTCCTACGAGCAGTACTTC.

V and J are TRBV14 and TRBJ1-1; D is unresolved. The CDR3 length is 13 residues. CDR1 and CDR2 from the germline V gene are SGHDN and FVKESK. The V end lost 1 base, the J end lost 0 bases, and 3 bases lay between the germline ends. The DNA of the CDR3 is TGTGCCAGCAGCCAAGGGATGAACACTGAAGCTTTCTTT. It specifies CASSQGMNTEAFF. Supplemented by reference TRBV14 and TRBJ1-1, the full variable domain reads EAGVTQFPSHSVIEKGQTVTLRCDPISGHDNLYWYRRVMGKEIKFLLHFVKESKQDESGMPNNRFLAERTGGTYSTLKVQPAELEDSGVYFCASSQGMNTEAFFGQGTRLTVV.

This clone was seen once. The V and J genes are TRBV7-6 and TRBJ2-7; D possibly uses TRBD1 or TRBD2 (5 bases each). Deletions cut 5 bases from V and 2 bases from J, with 16 bases between. This CDR3 region has 15 residues. Germline V lookup: CDR1 SGHVS, CDR2 FNYEAQ. The CDR3, as DNA: TGTGCCAGCAGCGTGGGGACGGACTTTGCCTACGAGCAGTACTTC. Translating gives CASSVGTDFAYEQYF.

V and J are TRBV9 and TRBJ2-3; perhaps TRBD2 as D (6 bases). Trimming pared 2 bases from V and 2 bases from J, leaving 12 bases between. The CDR3 is made up of 15 amino acids. CDR1 and CDR2 from the germline V gene are SGDLS and YYNGEE. The CDR3 loop is CASSVGDWTTDTQYF. CDR3 sequence (DNA): TGTGCCAGCAGCGTCGGGGACTGGACCACAGATACGCAGTATTTT.

V gene TRBV5-4 combines with J gene TRBJ2-7; 8 nucleotides agree with TRBD2. This CDR3 is 15 amino acids long. Germline CDR1 is SGHNT and CDR2 is YYREEE (reference sequence). V gave up 0 bases and J gave up 1 base; unmatched junction bases: 3. This CDR3 is CASSLVGGASYEQYF. The CDR3 bases are TGTGCCAGCAGCTTGGTCGGGGGGGCTTCCTACGAGCAGTACTTC.

The chain carries TRBV4-1 and TRBJ2-7; 10 nucleotides align to TRBD1. The V and J ends lost 1 base and 3 bases, in that order; junction bases with no gene match: 3. The germline V gene encodes CDR1 MGHRA and CDR2 YSYEKL. This CDR3 is 15 amino acids long. CDR3 DNA sequence: TGCGCCAGCAGCCAAGCTGGGACAGGGGTCTACGAGCAGTACTTC. Its protein is CASSQAGTGVYEQYF.

The rearrangement joins TRBV27 to TRBJ1-2, with D maybe TRBD1 (6 bases). V lost 6 bases and J lost 1, with 15 bases in between. The CDR3 length is 15 residues. Germline loops: CDR1 MNHEY, CDR2 SMNVEV (reference sequence). The CDR3 here is CASSQSGVFNYGYTF. The CDR3 DNA reads TGTGCCAGCAGCCAATCAGGGGTATTTAACTATGGCTACACCTTC.

This rearrangement joins TRBV19 to TRBJ1-5, with 7 bases matching TRBD1. The ends lost 9 bases at V and 6 bases at J; junction bases unmatched: 8. Germline CDR1 is LNHDA and CDR2 is SQIVND (reference sequence). The CDR3 totals 13 residues. The CDR3 loop is CASKQGSGQPQHF. In DNA, the CDR3 is TGTGCCAGCAAACAGGGGTCGGGTCAGCCCCAGCATTTT.

This clone was observed a few times. The chain couples TRBV7-9 to TRBJ2-7, with 8 bases matching TRBD1. V trimming: 4 bases; J trimming: 3 bases; junction bases outside the gene matches: 8. Germline V gene data show CDR1 as SEHNR and CDR2 as FQNEAQ (reference sequence). The CDR3 covers 15 residues. CDR3 protein: CASSSGQGMGYEQYF. CDR3 coding DNA: TGTGCCAGCAGCTCCGGACAGGGTATGGGCTACGAGCAGTACTTC.

The J gene is TRBJ2-7, the V gene TRBV12-1; TRBD2 is the table's D call and was not checked against the DNA. TRBV12-1 is labeled a pseudogene. The CDR3 extends over 15 amino acids. DNA for the CDR3: TGTGCCAGCAGCTTCCGGAGGCATGCCAGCTACGAGCAGTACTTC. Its translation: CASSFRRHASYEQYF.

This chain connects TRBV5-1 to TRBJ1-1; D is unresolved. This CDR3 spans 13 amino acids. The V end lost 3 bases, the J end lost 1 base, and 7 bases lay between the germline ends. Germline V gene data show CDR1 as SGHRS and CDR2 as YFSETQ. CDR3 in amino acids: CASSSQENTEAFF. CDR3 DNA sequence: TGCGCCAGCAGCTCGCAGGAGAACACTGAAGCTTTCTTT.

The rearrangement links TRBV5-1 to TRBJ2-7; 7 bases align to TRBD2. CDR1 and CDR2 from the germline V gene are SGHRS and YFSETQ. This CDR3 is built from 15 residues. The trim removed 1 base at V and 4 bases at J, leaving 8 bases unmatched. Here the CDR3 DNA reads TGCGCCAGCAGCTTGAATGGACTAGTGGGGTACGAGCAGTACTTC. This codes for CASSLNGLVGYEQYF.

The gene calls are TRBV4-1 and TRBJ1-5; D might be TRBD1 (5 bases). V shed 4 bases and J shed 4 bases, with 8 bases lying between them. The CDR3 has 13 residues. From germline, CDR1 is MGHRA and CDR2 YSYEKL. CDR3 DNA: TGCGCCAGCAGCCTGGGACCGAATCAGCCCCAGCATTTT. This gives the protein CASSLGPNQPQHF.